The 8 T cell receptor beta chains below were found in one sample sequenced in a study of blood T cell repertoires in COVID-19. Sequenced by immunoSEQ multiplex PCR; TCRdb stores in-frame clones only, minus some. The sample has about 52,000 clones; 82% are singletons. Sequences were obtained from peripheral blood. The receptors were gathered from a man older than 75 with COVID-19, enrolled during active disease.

CDR3 coding DNA: TGTGCCAGCAGCGAACCCCCTAGCGGGGACTTCTACGAGCAGTACTTC. It encodes CASSEPPSGDFYEQYF. The V gene is TRBV7-2, the J gene TRBJ2-7, with TRBD2 matching 9 bases. The CDR3 sequence is 16 residues long. J gave up 3 bases and V 5 bases, and 11 bases lay outside the gene matches. Germline V CDR1 and CDR2: SGHTA, FQGNSA. The full variable domain, completed using reference TRBV7-2 and TRBJ2-7, is GAGVSQSPSNKVTEKGKDVELRCDPISGHTALYWYRQSLGQGLEFLIYFQGNSAPDKSGLPSDRFSAERTGGSVSTLTIQRTQQEDSAVYLCASSEPPSGDFYEQYFGPGTRLTVT.

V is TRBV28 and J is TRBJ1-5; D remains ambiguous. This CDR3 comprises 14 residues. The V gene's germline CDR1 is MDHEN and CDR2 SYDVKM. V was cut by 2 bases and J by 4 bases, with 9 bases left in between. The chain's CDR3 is CASSLRHDNQPQHF. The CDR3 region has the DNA TGTGCCAGCAGTTTAAGACACGATAATCAGCCCCAGCATTTT. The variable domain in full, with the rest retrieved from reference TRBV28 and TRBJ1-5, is DVKVTQSSRYLVKRTGEKVFLECVQDMDHENMFWYRQDPGLGLRLIYFSYDVKMKEKGDIPEGYSVSREKKERFSLILESASTNQTSMYLCASSLRHDNQPQHFGDGTRLSIL.

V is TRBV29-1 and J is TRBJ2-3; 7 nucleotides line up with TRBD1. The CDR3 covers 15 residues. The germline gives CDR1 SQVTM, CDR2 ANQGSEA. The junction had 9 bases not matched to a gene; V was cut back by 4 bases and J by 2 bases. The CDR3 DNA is TGCAGCGTTGCTACAGGGGATCCTCACACAGATACGCAGTATTTT. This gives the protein CSVATGDPHTDTQYF.

CDR3 loop: CATSRVGRNTEAFF. The DNA of the CDR3 is TGTGCCACCAGCAGAGTGGGGAGGAACACTGAAGCTTTCTTT. The chain is built from TRBV15 and TRBJ1-1, with no clear D. The CDR3 covers 14 residues. V was pared by 1 base and J by 1 base, with 7 bases between. Germline V gene sequence: CDR1 LNHNV, CDR2 YYDKDF (reference sequence). The complete variable domain, with remaining parts taken from reference TRBV15 and TRBJ1-1, reads DAMVIQNPRYQVTQFGKPVTLSCSQTLNHNVMYWYQQKSSQAPKLLFHYYDKDFNNEADTPDNFQSRRPNTSFCFLDIRSPGLGDTAMYLCATSRVGRNTEAFFGQGTRLTVV.

The CDR3 here is CASSLGSGSVETQYF. CDR3 nucleotides: TGTGCCAGCAGCTTAGGTAGCGGGAGTGTCGAGACCCAGTACTTC. The chain has TRBV7-2 and TRBJ2-5; 9 bases are shared with TRBD2. The CDR3 has 15 amino acids. From germline, CDR1 is SGHTA and CDR2 FQGNSA. V shed 1 base and J 5 bases; nucleotides not matched to a gene: 5.

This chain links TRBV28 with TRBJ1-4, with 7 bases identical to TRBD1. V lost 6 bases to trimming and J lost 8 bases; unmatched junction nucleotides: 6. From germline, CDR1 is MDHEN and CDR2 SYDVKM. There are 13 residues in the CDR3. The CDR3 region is CASSSGQHEKLFF. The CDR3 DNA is TGTGCCAGCAGCTCGGGACAGCACGAAAAACTGTTTTTT.

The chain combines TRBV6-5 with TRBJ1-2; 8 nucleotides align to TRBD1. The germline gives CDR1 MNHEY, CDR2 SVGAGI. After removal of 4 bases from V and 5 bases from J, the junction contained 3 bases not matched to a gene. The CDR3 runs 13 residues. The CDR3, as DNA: TGTGCCAGCAGTTTTGACAGGGGATATGGCTACACCTTC. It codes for CASSFDRGYGYTF.

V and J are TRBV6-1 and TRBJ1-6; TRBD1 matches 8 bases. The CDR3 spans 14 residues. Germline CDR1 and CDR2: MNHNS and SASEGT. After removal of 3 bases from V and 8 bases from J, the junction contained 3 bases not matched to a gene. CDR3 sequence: CASSDNRGYSPLHF. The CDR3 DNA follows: TGTGCCAGCAGTGATAACAGGGGGTATTCACCCCTCCACTTT.